Below, one T cell receptor (beta chain) is given with its context. V was pared by 4 bases and J by 1 base, with 10 bases between. In germline, CDR1 is ENHRY, CDR2 SYGVKD. This CDR3 region has 14 residues. The entry originates in a study of T cell responses to AZD1222 COVID-19 vaccine. Repertoires were generated with immunoSEQ multiplex PCR, while TCRdb's copy carries only in-frame clones and drops some. Seen here are some 130,000 clones, about 92% observed once, and the top ten hold about 3%. The chain carries TRBV10-3 and TRBJ1-1; D gene ambiguous. The sample here was peripheral blood, taken on day 0 of AZD1222 vaccination. The source is an adult in good health. CDR3: CAISGGVGNTEAFF. Here the CDR3 DNA reads TGTGCCATCAGTGGGGGAGTGGGGAACACTGAAGCTTTCTTT.